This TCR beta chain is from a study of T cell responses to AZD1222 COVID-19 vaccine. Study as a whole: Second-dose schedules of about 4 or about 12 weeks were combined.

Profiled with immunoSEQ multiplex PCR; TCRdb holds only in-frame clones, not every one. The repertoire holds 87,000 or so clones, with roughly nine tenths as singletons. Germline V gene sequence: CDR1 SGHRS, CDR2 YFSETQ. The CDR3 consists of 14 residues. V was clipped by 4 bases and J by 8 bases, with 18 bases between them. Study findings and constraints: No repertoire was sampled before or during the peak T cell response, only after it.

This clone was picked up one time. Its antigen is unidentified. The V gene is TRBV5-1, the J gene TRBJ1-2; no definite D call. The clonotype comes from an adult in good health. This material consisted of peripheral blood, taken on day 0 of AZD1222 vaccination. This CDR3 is CASSQLALGRGYTF. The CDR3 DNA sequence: TGCGCCAGCAGCCAACTAGCCCTGGGAAGGGGCTACACCTTC.